The table lists the clone carrying this TCR beta chain with many counts. Its specificity is unknown. Trimming stripped 4 bases from V and 8 bases from J, with 12 bases between. This CDR3 spans 14 amino acids. From the 5' RACE reads, TCRdb called clonotypes with MiXCR, one entry per CDR3 protein. The sample carries 200,000 to 300,000 distinct CDR3 sequences, roughly 10% recorded once. These data are taken from a study of CD8 T cells in ankylosing spondylitis. Points from the study as a whole: Ankylosing spondylitis blood seemed to carry a telltale TCR beta motif made of eight or nine highly homologous variants.

The sequence came from a male donor with ankylosing spondylitis or in good health (not recorded which). The chain uses TRBV12-3 or TRBV12-4 and TRBJ1-6; tentatively, D is TRBD1 (6 bases). The sequenced sample consisted of blood, either unsorted or a sorted T cell fraction (not recorded which). DNA for the CDR3: TGTGCCAGCAGTTATCGGACAGTGGATTCACCCCTCCACTTT. Translated, it gives CASSYRTVDSPLHF.